This TCR beta chain was identified in a study of cytomegalovirus exposure and HLA in healthy donors. Study-wide points: Diagnosis of cytomegalovirus status made by the classifier reportedly showed high specificity and sensitivity.

Of note for this clone: No antigen is known for it.

The CDR3 is made up of 14 amino acids. Germline V CDR1 and CDR2: SGHRS, YFSETQ. V lost 4 bases and J 3 bases, leaving 11 bases between the germline ends. Some clones are missing from TCRdb's copy, which holds only in-frame ones; the method was immunoSEQ multiplex PCR. The table lists roughly 300,000 clones, roughly 90% of them singletons, with about 0.85% in the top ten. Separate from the approximately 730-subject first cohort, the approximately 120-subject validation cohort was the one that the donors belonged to. The TCR was taken from a woman under 30 in good health and CMV-seronegative. The rearrangement joins TRBV5-1 to TRBJ1-3; possibly TRBD1 for D (5 bases). Specimen: PBMCs. The CDR3 is CASSGDSYGNTIYF. The CDR3 DNA follows: TGCGCCAGCAGCGGAGACAGTTATGGAAACACCATATATTTT.